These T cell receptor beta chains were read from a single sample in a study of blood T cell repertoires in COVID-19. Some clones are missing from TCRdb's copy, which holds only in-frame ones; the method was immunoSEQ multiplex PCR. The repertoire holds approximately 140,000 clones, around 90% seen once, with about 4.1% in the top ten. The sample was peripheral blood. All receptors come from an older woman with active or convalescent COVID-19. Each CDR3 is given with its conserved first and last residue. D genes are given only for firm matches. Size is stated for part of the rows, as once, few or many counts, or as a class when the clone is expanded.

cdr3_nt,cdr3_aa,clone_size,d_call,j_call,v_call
TGTGCCAGCAGCGTAGCGGAGGGAGGCACTGAAGCTTTCTTT,CASSVAEGGTEAFF,.,.,TRBJ1-1,TRBV9
TGTGCCAGCCGAGGACAGGGCGATCAGCCCCAGCATTTT,CASRGQGDQPQHF,few,TRBD1,TRBJ1-5,TRBV2
TGTGCCAGTAGCCCACCGGCAGGGGGCACTGAAGCTTTCTTT,CASSPPAGGTEAFF,.,TRBD1,TRBJ1-1,TRBV19
TGCAGTGCTAGTCCGCGAACAGGGTTATACGAGCAGTACTTC,CSASPRTGLYEQYF,.,.,TRBJ2-7,TRBV20-1
TGTGCCACCAAAACGGATATTTGGGCGAATGAGCAGTTCTTC,CATKTDIWANEQFF,few,.,TRBJ2-1,TRBV6-5
TGTGCCAGCAGCGTTGGTGGCGGTGCGAACACCGGGGAGCTGTTTTTT,CASSVGGGANTGELFF,.,.,TRBJ2-2,TRBV9
TGTGCCAGCAGACGTAGCGGGCGGAGGGAGACCCAGTACTTC,CASRRSGRRETQYF,.,TRBD2,TRBJ2-5,TRBV3-1/TRBV3-2
TGTGCCAGCAGGGAAACAGGCCACTCTGGAAACACCATATATTTT,CASRETGHSGNTIYF,.,.,TRBJ1-3,TRBV3-1/TRBV3-2
TGTGCCACCAGTGGAAGTGAGGCCGGCTCCTACAATGAGCAGTTCTTC,CATSGSEAGSYNEQFF,.,.,TRBJ2-1,TRBV24-1
TGTGCCAGTAGTATGGTGGCTACAGGGGAATATGGCTACACCTTC,CASSMVATGEYGYTF,once,TRBD1,TRBJ1-2,TRBV19